This entry concerns a single T cell receptor (beta chain). No antigen is known for it. V shed 4 bases and J shed 11 bases, with 9 bases lying between them. The length of the CDR3 is 11 residues. The germline gives CDR1 MDHEN, CDR2 SYDVKM. The data were taken from a study of T cell responses to AZD1222 COVID-19 vaccine. Second doses that came at about 4 or about 12 weeks were put together. Sequencing used immunoSEQ multiplex PCR; TCRdb keeps in-frame clones, though not all of them. The sample holds 90,000 to 150,000 clones, about 86% seen once. General study points: CD4 TCRs associated with vaccination spanned spike, dominating at 160-218 and 743-854.

The chain joins TRBV28 to TRBJ1-5; no clear D. This clonotype originated in an adult who received the AZD1222 COVID-19 vaccine. The material sequenced was peripheral blood, taken 28 days after the second AZD1222 dose. The CDR3 sequence: CASSSTYAQHF. DNA of the CDR3: TGTGCCAGCAGTTCCACATACGCCCAGCATTTT.